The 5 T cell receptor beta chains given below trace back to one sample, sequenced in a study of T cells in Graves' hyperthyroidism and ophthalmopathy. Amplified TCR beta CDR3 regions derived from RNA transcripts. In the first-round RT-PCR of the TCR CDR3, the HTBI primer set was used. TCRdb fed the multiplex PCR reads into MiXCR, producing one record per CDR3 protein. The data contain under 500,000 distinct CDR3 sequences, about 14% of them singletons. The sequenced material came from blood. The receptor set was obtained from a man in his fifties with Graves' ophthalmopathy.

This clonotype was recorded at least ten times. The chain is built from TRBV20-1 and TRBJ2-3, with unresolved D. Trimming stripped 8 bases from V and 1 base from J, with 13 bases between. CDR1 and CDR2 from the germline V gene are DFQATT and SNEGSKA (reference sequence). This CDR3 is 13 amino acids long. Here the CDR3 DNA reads TGCAGTACCCGACTCGACGGCACAGATACGCAGTATTTT. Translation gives CSTRLDGTDTQYF.

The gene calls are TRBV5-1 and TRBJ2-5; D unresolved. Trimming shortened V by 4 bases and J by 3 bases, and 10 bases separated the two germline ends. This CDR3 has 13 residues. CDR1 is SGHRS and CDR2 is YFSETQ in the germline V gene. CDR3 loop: CASSGQPEETQYF. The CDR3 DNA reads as TGCGCCAGCAGCGGTCAACCAGAAGAGACCCAGTACTTC.

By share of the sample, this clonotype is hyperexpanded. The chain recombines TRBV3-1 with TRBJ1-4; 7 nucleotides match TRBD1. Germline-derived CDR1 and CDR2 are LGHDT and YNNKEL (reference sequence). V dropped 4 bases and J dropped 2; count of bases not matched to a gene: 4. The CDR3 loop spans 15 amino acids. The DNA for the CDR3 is TGTGCCAGCAGCCGGGGGGACAGCACTAATGAAAAACTGTTTTTT. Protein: CASSRGDSTNEKLFF.

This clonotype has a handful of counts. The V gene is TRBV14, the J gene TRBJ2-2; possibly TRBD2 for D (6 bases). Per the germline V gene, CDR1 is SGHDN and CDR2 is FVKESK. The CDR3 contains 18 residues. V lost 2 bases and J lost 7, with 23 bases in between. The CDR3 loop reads CASSQTLLTGEWVGELFF. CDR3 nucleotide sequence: TGTGCCAGCAGCCAAACCCTTTTGACGGGAGAATGGGTCGGGGAGCTGTTTTTT.

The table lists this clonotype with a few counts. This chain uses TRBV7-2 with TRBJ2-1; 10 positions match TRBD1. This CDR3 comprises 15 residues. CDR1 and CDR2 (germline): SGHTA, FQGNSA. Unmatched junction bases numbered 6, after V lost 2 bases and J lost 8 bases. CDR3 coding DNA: TGTGCCAGCAGCTTACCGGGACAGGGGAGCCATGAGCAGTTCTTC. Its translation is CASSLPGQGSHEQFF.